This TCR beta chain stems from a study of blood T cell repertoires in COVID-19. Overall study context: There were acute and convalescent COVID-19 samples, and they came from the United States, Italy and Spain. Sample material is recorded as cDNA or gDNA derived from T cells, B-cell-depleted T cells, or PBMCs.

Authors' analysis steps: Quantification of nucleated cells was approximated via reference gene primer amplification. Method: immunoSEQ multiplex PCR; TCRdb's copy keeps in-frame clones and lacks some. For V, J and clone size, that table is used; D and trimming come from the DNA. The sample lists approximately 30,000 clones; roughly 88% were seen once. Trimming at V came to 5 bases and at J to 3 bases, leaving 5 bases not matched to a gene. CDR1 and CDR2 from the germline V gene are SGHTS and YDEGEE. This CDR3 is built from 14 residues. Sequenced sample: peripheral blood. V is TRBV5-8 and J is TRBJ2-3, with 8 bases that match TRBD1. The origin of this receptor is a human donor in a cohort sampled during active COVID-19. The CDR3 DNA follows: TGTGCCAGCAGGACTGGACAGGGAACAGATACGCAGTATTTT. Protein sequence: CASRTGQGTDTQYF.